This T cell receptor (beta chain) stems from a study of PD-L1 blockade in urothelial cancer. Germline values: CDR1 SGHNT, CDR2 YYREEE (reference sequence). This CDR3 comprises 15 residues. V lost 1 base to trimming and J lost 4 bases, with 12 bases between them. Time point here: peripheral blood 6 weeks after treatment start. Each PCR contained spiked-in synthetic TCR analog templates. Produced via immunoSEQ multiplex PCR; TCRdb's table is partial and in-frame only. The sample holds 95,000 to 150,000 clones, about 84% seen once. The chain joins TRBV5-4 to TRBJ1-3; a weak D match, TRBD1 (6 bases). This sample comprised PBMCs, obtained around atezolizumab (anti-PD-L1) treatment. The source is a man aged 45-60 years with urothelial cancer. The CDR3 DNA sequence: TGTGCCAGCAGCTTGATGGGGGCGTCGGGAAACACCATATATTTT. Its protein product is CASSLMGASGNTIYF.